This entry describes one TCR beta chain. Amplified TCR beta CDR3 regions derived from RNA transcripts. The TCR CDR3 first-round RT-PCR relied on the HTBI primer set. TCRdb redid the calling of the multiplex PCR reads with MiXCR, one entry per CDR3 protein. Of 480,000 or so distinct CDR3 sequences in the sample, roughly 14% were seen once. The sample is drawn from a study of T cells in Graves' hyperthyroidism and ophthalmopathy. Trimming cost V 4 bases and J 6 bases, with 7 bases left between them. Germline V gene lookup returns CDR1 SNHLY and CDR2 FYNNEI. This CDR3 comprises 12 residues. The source of this sequence is a woman under 30 with Graves' hyperthyroidism. The specimen sequenced was blood. The chain employs TRBV2 and TRBJ2-4; D ambiguous. CDR3 bases: TGTGCCAGCAGTGTTTCTGGAAACATTCAGTACTTC. This sequence encodes CASSVSGNIQYF.